The source of this T cell receptor (beta chain) is a study of blood T cell repertoires in COVID-19. The V gene's germline CDR1 is SNHLY and CDR2 FYNNEI. The V segment lost 2 bases and the J segment 5 bases; nucleotides outside the gene matches: 4. The CDR3 extends over 15 amino acids. Profiling relied on immunoSEQ multiplex PCR, and the TCRdb table lists in-frame clones only, not all of them. The data show hundreds of thousands of clones, approximately 84% seen once. Input material: peripheral blood. The V and J genes are TRBV2 and TRBJ2-1, with 9 nucleotides matching TRBD2. The TCR comes from a woman older than 75 with acute or convalescent COVID-19. CDR3 DNA sequence: TGTGCCAGCAGTGAAAAGGCGGGAGGGAACAATGAGCAGTTCTTC. It codes for CASSEKAGGNNEQFF.